The sample holds many counts of the clone carrying this T cell receptor beta chain. After removal of 6 bases from V and 4 bases from J, the junction contained 4 bases not matched to a gene. CDR3 length: 12 residues. The germline CDR1 and CDR2 sequences are DFQATT and SNEGSKA (reference sequence). As it was prepared, the TCRbeta library received unique molecular identifiers. TCRdb re-analysed the PCR reads in MiXCR, keeping a single row per CDR3 protein. The table has some 600,000 distinct CDR3 sequences, 16% seen once. The data are from a study of T-cell reconstitution after alpha-beta-depleted transplantation in children.

The sequences come from PBMCs from the stem cell graft donor, collected from the stem cell graft. This clonotype was obtained from a human donor who donated a stem cell graft to a child with acute myeloid leukemia. The chain joins TRBV20-1 to TRBJ1-2, with 8 positions matching TRBD1. CDR3 loop: CSAGQGAYGYTF. The CDR3 DNA sequence: TGCAGTGCCGGTCAGGGGGCCTATGGCTACACCTTC.